This T cell receptor (beta chain) was identified in a study of blood T cell repertoires in COVID-19. This CDR3 is 11 amino acids long. Germline V gives CDR1 MDHEN, CDR2 SYDVKM. Trimming took off 3 bases at V and 8 bases at J, with 7 bases between the two ends. Individuals aged roughly 18 to 95 years were recruited from 24 US areas. The method was immunoSEQ multiplex PCR; TCRdb's version includes in-frame clones alone and lacks a portion of them. This table holds about 300,000 clones, around 86% found once. Input material: PBMCs or T cells enriched from blood (not recorded which). The chain joins TRBV28 to TRBJ1-1, with no clear D. The TCR sequence derives from a man between 25 and 39 years old who had recovered from COVID-19. The CDR3 DNA follows: TGTGCCAGCAGTTTCGAGGCAGAAGCTTTCTTT. It yields the protein CASSFEAEAFF.